This T cell receptor beta chain was recovered during a study of blood T cell repertoires in COVID-19. Across the study: The United States, Italy and Spain supplied acute and convalescent COVID-19 samples. PBMCs, B-cell-depleted T cells, or T cells were the source of the cDNA or gDNA that made up the material.

Germline CDR1 reads MGHRA; CDR2 reads YSYEKL. The junction had 2 bases not matched to a gene; V was cut back by 4 bases and J by 4 bases. There are 14 residues in the CDR3. The authors' processing: Reference gene primer amplification in the assay estimated nucleated cell counts. Data came from immunoSEQ multiplex PCR; TCRdb stores just in-frame clones and leaves some out. The DNA gave D and trimming, while V, J and clone size come from that table. The sample holds over 350,000 clones, approximately 90% seen once. The sequence derives from a woman aged 25 to 45 with acute or convalescent COVID-19. The sample taken for sequencing was peripheral blood. The chain recombines TRBV4-1 with TRBJ2-1; 9 nucleotides agree with TRBD1. This CDR3 is CASSPGTGYNEQFF. The CDR3 nucleotides are TGCGCCAGCAGCCCGGGGACAGGGTACAATGAGCAGTTCTTC.